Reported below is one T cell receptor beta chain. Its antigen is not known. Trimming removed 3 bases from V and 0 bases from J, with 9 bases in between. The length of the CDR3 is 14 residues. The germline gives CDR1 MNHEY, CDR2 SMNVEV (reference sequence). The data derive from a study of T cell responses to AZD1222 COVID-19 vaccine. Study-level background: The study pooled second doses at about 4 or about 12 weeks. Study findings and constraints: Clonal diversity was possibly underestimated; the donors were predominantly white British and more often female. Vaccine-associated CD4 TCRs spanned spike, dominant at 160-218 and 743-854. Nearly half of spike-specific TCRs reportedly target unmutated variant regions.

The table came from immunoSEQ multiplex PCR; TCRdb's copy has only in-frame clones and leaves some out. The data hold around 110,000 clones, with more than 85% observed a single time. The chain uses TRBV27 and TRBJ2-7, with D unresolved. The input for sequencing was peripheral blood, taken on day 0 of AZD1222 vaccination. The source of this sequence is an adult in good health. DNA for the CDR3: TGTGCCAGCAGTTTTTCCGACACCTCCTACGAGCAGTACTTC. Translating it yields CASSFSDTSYEQYF.